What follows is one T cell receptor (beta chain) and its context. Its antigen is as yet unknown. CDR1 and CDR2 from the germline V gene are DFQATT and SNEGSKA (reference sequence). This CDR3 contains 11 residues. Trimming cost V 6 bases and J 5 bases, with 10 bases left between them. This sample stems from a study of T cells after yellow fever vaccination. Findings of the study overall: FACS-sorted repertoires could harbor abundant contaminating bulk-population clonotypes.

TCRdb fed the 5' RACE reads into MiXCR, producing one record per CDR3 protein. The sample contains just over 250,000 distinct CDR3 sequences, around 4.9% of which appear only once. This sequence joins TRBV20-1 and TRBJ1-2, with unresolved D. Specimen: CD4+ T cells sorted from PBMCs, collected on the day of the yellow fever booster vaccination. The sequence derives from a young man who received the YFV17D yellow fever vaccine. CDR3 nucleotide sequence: TGCAGTGCCCAGACCGATTATGGCTACACCTTC. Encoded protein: CSAQTDYGYTF.